The present entry profiles one T cell receptor beta chain with its context. Antigen: not known. Other nucleotide sequences in the sample specify the same CDR3. PCR primers comprised 60 Vbeta and 13 Jbeta primers. Method: immunoSEQ multiplex PCR; TCRdb's copy keeps in-frame clones and lacks some. The sample has around 74,000 clones; about 80% are singletons. This record comes from a study of cytomegalovirus exposure and HLA in healthy donors. Points from the study as a whole: The classifier reportedly diagnosed cytomegalovirus status with high specificity and sensitivity. Productive rates of about 87% or about 30% were seen for most TCR beta V segments in an earlier analysis. Some segments of the V type, notably TRBV6-2 and TRBV6-3, were excluded as indistinguishable.

The CDR3 sequence is 16 residues long. The germline CDR1 and CDR2 sequences are LNHDA and SQIVND (reference sequence). V was pared by 7 bases and J by 5 bases, with 20 bases between. Donors showed nominal health when sampled, although they likely had unrecorded immune exposures. This clonotype was obtained from a man in his thirties or forties in good health and CMV-seronegative. Material for sequencing was PBMCs. V gene TRBV19 combines with J gene TRBJ2-2; D perhaps matches TRBD2 (5 bases). CDR3 DNA sequence: TGTGCCAGTACCTCAATCGGGATGGGCCGGACCGGGGAGCTGTTTTTT. Protein sequence: CASTSIGMGRTGELFF.